This T cell receptor (beta chain) came from a study of identical twins. All donors comprised healthy Caucasians. Study-level points and caveats: Reduced insertions were recorded for abundant cord blood beta clonotypes, with no such pattern in memory repertoires.

Each cDNA held unique molecular identifiers, and template switching gave it a universal primer site. TCRdb re-called the 5' RACE reads with MiXCR, one entry per CDR3 protein. The top ten clones hold about 3% of a sample with approximately 260,000 distinct CDR3 sequences, around 8.8% of them seen once. A few counts support this clonotype. The antigen is unknown. This sample was also put to use in a study of yellow fever vaccine responses in identical twins. Per that paper: A vaccine T cell response that seemed partly convergent and partly personalized was reported in twins.

Specimen: CD8+ T cells sorted from blood. The sequence was collected from a woman under 30 in good health.

The CDR3 DNA follows: TGCGCCAGCAGCTTCGGCGGGAGGGAGCAAGAGACCCAGTACTTC. Residues: CASSFGGREQETQYF. The chain is built from TRBV5-1 and TRBJ2-5; 9 positions match TRBD2. CDR1 is SGHRS and CDR2 is YFSETQ in the germline V gene. The CDR3 totals 15 residues. The trim removed 2 bases at V and 2 bases at J, leaving 4 bases unmatched.